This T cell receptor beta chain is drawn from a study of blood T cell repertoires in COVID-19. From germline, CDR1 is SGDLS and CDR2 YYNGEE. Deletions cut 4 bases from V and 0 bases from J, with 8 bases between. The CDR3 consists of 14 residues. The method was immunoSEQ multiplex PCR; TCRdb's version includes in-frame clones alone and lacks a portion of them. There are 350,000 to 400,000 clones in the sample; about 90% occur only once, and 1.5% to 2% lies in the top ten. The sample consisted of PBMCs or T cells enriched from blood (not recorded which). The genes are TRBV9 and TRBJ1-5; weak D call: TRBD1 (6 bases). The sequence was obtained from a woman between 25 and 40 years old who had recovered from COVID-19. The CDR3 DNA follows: TGTGCCAGCAGCCGGGACAATAGCAATCAGCCCCAGCATTTT. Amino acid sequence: CASSRDNSNQPQHF.